What follows describes a single TCR beta chain. The CDR3 runs to 16 residues. Germline CDR1 reads KGHSH; CDR2 reads LQKENI. With 5 bases clipped from V and 6 bases from J, the junction kept 10 bases outside the gene matches. This record belongs to a study of blood T cell repertoires in COVID-19. For the study at large: Specimens from acute and convalescent COVID-19 originated in the United States, Italy and Spain. Sample material is recorded as cDNA or gDNA derived from T cells, B-cell-depleted T cells, or PBMCs.

Authors' data handling: Estimation of nucleated cell counts was performed using reference gene primer amplification. Repertoires were generated with immunoSEQ multiplex PCR, while TCRdb's copy carries only in-frame clones and drops some. The V and J calls and clone size were taken over from that table, and D and trimming were inferred from the DNA. The profile covers about 160,000 clones, with over 65% appearing a single time and roughly 8.3% taken by the ten largest. Sequences were obtained from peripheral blood. The TCR was taken from a man aged 60 to 75 with acute or convalescent COVID-19. The rearrangement uses TRBV18 and TRBJ1-4; 9 bases line up with TRBD1. The CDR3 region has the DNA TGTGCCAGCTCATTGGACAGGGGAGAAGGGTATGAAAAACTGTTTTTT. Its translation is CASSLDRGEGYEKLFF.